Listed below are T cell receptor beta chains from one sample, sequenced in a study of blood T cell repertoires in COVID-19. Repertoires were generated with immunoSEQ multiplex PCR, while TCRdb's copy carries only in-frame clones and drops some. The table lists around 67,000 clones, around 87% of them singletons. Input material: peripheral blood. These receptors were obtained from a man aged 45-65 years with active COVID-19. Both conserved end residues are part of each CDR3. The D gene is left open where the match is weak. Not every row has a clone size; where given, it reads once, few, many or a size class.

j_call,clone_size,v_call,d_call,cdr3_nt,cdr3_aa
TRBJ2-2,.,TRBV29-1,TRBD2,TGCAGCGTCTCGGGGGGGGCCAGCACCGGGGAGCTGTTTTTT,CSVSGGASTGELFF
TRBJ2-1,.,TRBV18,TRBD2,TGTGCCAGCTCACCGGGACTAGCGGGACAGAATGAGCAGTTCTTC,CASSPGLAGQNEQFF
TRBJ2-3,.,TRBV7-2,.,TGTGCCAGCAGCTTAGGCTATAGCACAGATACGCAGTATTTT,CASSLGYSTDTQYF
TRBJ1-6,once,TRBV28,TRBD1,TGTGCCAGCAGTGGTCTTTCCGGGACAGGGTGGACCCTCCACTTT,CASSGLSGTGWTLHF
TRBJ2-2,.,TRBV6-6,TRBD1,TGTGCCAGCAGTTACGGGACAGGGGTCGCCGGGGAGCTGTTTTTT,CASSYGTGVAGELFF
TRBJ1-1,.,TRBV7-7,TRBD1,TGTGCTAGCAGGCCTGACAGGGGATTAGGGTTTGGTGAAGCTTTCTTT,CASRPDRGLGFGEAFF
TRBJ1-6,.,TRBV7-8,TRBD1,TGTGCCAGCAGTCTCCAGGGGGTAGTTGGTTCACCCCTCCACTTT,CASSLQGVVGSPLHF
TRBJ1-2,.,TRBV15,TRBD1,TGTGCCACCAGCAGATCCGACAGGGCATATGGCTACACCTTC,CATSRSDRAYGYTF
TRBJ2-7,.,TRBV5-1,TRBD1,TGCGCCAGCAGCCGGAGGACAGGGAACGACGAGCAGTACTTC,CASSRRTGNDEQYF
TRBJ2-7,.,TRBV4-1,TRBD1,TGCGCCAGCAGCCAAGGACCGGGACAGCACTACGAGCAGTACTTC,CASSQGPGQHYEQYF
TRBJ2-4,.,TRBV2,TRBD1,TGTGCCAGCGGCCCAGACAGGGGACAGTACTTC,CASGPDRGQYF
TRBJ1-2,.,TRBV4-1,.,TGCGCCAGCAGCCAAGGAGGCGGCTATGGCTACACCTTC,CASSQGGGYGYTF
TRBJ2-2,.,TRBV7-2,TRBD2,TGTGCCAGCAGCGGTCGAGCGGGATCCACCGGGGAGCTGTTTTTT,CASSGRAGSTGELFF
TRBJ2-1,once,TRBV19,TRBD2,TGTGCCAGCAGAGCGGGGGGGAATTATGGGCATGAGCAGTTCTTC,CASRAGGNYGHEQFF
TRBJ2-5,.,TRBV24-1,TRBD1,TGTGCCACCAGTGATCTCAACAGGGGAGTCCAAGAGACCCAGTACTTC,CATSDLNRGVQETQYF
TRBJ2-5,.,TRBV18,.,TGTGCCAGCTCAAGGGGAATAGGCGGGGAAGAGACCCAGTACTTC,CASSRGIGGEETQYF
TRBJ2-5,.,TRBV7-2,TRBD1,TGTGCCAGCAGTTCCCAACAGGGGTACCAAGAGACCCAGTACTTC,CASSSQQGYQETQYF
TRBJ2-2,.,TRBV5-1,TRBD1,TGCGCCAGCAGCGCCACCGGGACAGCGAACACCGGGGAGCTGTTTTTT,CASSATGTANTGELFF
TRBJ2-2,.,TRBV30,.,TGTGCCTGCTACAGGGTTTCGGCCGGGGAGCTGTTTTTT,CACYRVSAGELFF
TRBJ1-1,.,TRBV19,.,TGTGCCAGTAGGCCCACAGGATCTGAAGCTTTCTTT,CASRPTGSEAFF
TRBJ1-2,.,TRBV6-6,TRBD1,TGTGCCAGCAGCCTTGGGACAGGGCAGGGCTACACCTTC,CASSLGTGQGYTF
TRBJ2-5,.,TRBV6-5,TRBD1,TGTGCCAGCAGATTCCACGGGACAGGTCTAGAGACCCAGTACTTC,CASRFHGTGLETQYF
TRBJ2-2,few,TRBV7-6,TRBD2,TGTGCCAGCAGTTTCCCCGGGACTAGCGGGGGGCTCAACACCGGGGAGCTGTTTTTT,CASSFPGTSGGLNTGELFF
TRBJ2-2,.,TRBV6-5,TRBD2,TGTGCCAGCAGTTCGGGACTAGCAGACACCGGGGAGCTGTTTTTT,CASSSGLADTGELFF
TRBJ2-5,.,TRBV5-1,TRBD2,TGCGCCAGCAGCTCTAGCGGAAATCAAGAGACCCAGTACTTC,CASSSSGNQETQYF
TRBJ2-1,.,TRBV27,.,TGTGCCAGCAGTTTATCGGTGGGAGATGAGCAGTTCTTC,CASSLSVGDEQFF
TRBJ2-1,once,TRBV24-1,TRBD1,TGTGCCACCAGTGATTTTGGTGGGACAGGGGTGTCCTACAATGAGCAGTTCTTC,CATSDFGGTGVSYNEQFF
TRBJ2-5,.,TRBV28,TRBD1,TGTGCCAGCAGCCCTGTGACAGGGGGCTTGGAGACCCAGTACTTC,CASSPVTGGLETQYF
TRBJ2-1,.,TRBV19,TRBD2,TGTGCCAGTAGTAACCGGACTAGCGGGAAGGTAGGTGAGCAGTTCTTC,CASSNRTSGKVGEQFF
TRBJ1-1,.,TRBV4-1,.,TGCGCCAGCAGCCCAGGGGCCGGGGCTTTCACTGAAGCTTTCTTT,CASSPGAGAFTEAFF
TRBJ2-2,.,TRBV9,.,TGTGCCAGCAGCGTAGGGCTCGGGGAGCTGTTTTTT,CASSVGLGELFF
TRBJ2-5,.,TRBV4-2,.,TGTGCCAGCAGCCAAGATCTAGGGGCCGGGACCCAGTACTTC,CASSQDLGAGTQYF
TRBJ2-3,.,TRBV5-6,TRBD2,TGTGCCAGCAGCCCCGCCGGGACTAGCGCTAGCACAGATACGCAGTATTTT,CASSPAGTSASTDTQYF